These 18 T cell receptor beta chains were sequenced from one sample in a study of CD8 T cells in Susac syndrome. A quantity of roughly 0.5 to 1 ug RNA underwent reverse transcription using random hexamers. TCRdb re-called the immunoSEQ multiplex PCR reads with MiXCR, one entry per CDR3 protein. The repertoire holds some 120,000 distinct CDR3 sequences, with less than 95% as singletons. Input material: CD4+ T cells from PBMCs. The receptors derive from a human donor with multiple sclerosis.

The rearrangement joins TRBV5-8 to TRBJ1-4, with 8 bases identical to TRBD1. The CDR3 loop spans 17 amino acids. CDR1 and CDR2 from the germline V gene are SGHTS and YDEGEE. V shed 0 bases, J shed 5 bases, and the junction held 9 bases outside the gene matches. The CDR3 here is CASSLGDRGAANEKLFF. The CDR3 DNA is TGTGCCAGCAGCTTGGGAGACAGGGGAGCAGCAAATGAAAAACTGTTTTTT. Looking up the rest from reference TRBV5-8 and TRBJ1-4 gives the full variable domain: EAGVTQSPTHLIKTRGQQATLRCSPISGHTSVYWYQQALGLGLQFLLWYDEGEERNRGNFPPRFSGRQFPNYSSELNVNALELEDSALYLCASSLGDRGAANEKLFFGSGTQLSVL.

The gene calls are TRBV6-6 and TRBJ1-1, with no clear D. The V and J ends lost 6 bases and 1 base respectively, with 9 bases between them. The CDR3 covers 13 residues. The germline V gene encodes CDR1 MNHNY and CDR2 SVGAGI (reference sequence). CDR3 sequence: CASSFSENTEAFF. In DNA form, the CDR3 reads TGTGCCAGCAGCTTCTCGGAGAACACTGAAGCTTTCTTT.

This clonotype was recorded a few times. This chain connects TRBV12-3 or TRBV12-4 to TRBJ2-7; 8 bases are a match to TRBD1. J was trimmed by 4 bases and V by 3 bases; bases with no gene match: 2. The CDR3 loop spans 13 amino acids. CDR3 region: CASSLRQGYEQYF. The CDR3, as DNA: TGTGCCAGCAGTTTGAGACAGGGGTACGAGCAGTACTTC.

J is TRBJ1-4 and V is TRBV7-9, with D perhaps matching TRBD1 (6 bases). This CDR3 comprises 14 residues. Trimming pared 5 bases from V and 7 bases from J, leaving 14 bases between. Germline CDR1 SEHNR, CDR2 FQNEAQ (reference sequence). CDR3 amino acids: CASSPHREGEKLFF. DNA of the CDR3: TGTGCCAGCAGCCCTCACAGGGAGGGTGAAAAACTGTTTTTT.

The chain links TRBV7-2 to TRBJ2-1; D gene ambiguous. The CDR3 runs 12 residues. CDR1 and CDR2 (germline): SGHTA, FQGNSA. Trimming took 4 bases from V and 9 from J, leaving 10 bases between them. The CDR3 nucleotides read TGTGCCAGCAGCTGGGTAGCCCTTGAGCAGTTCTTC. Its translation is CASSWVALEQFF.

The chain has TRBV6-5 and TRBJ1-5; 7 bases match TRBD1. Per germline, CDR1 MNHEY and CDR2 SVGAGI. There are 15 residues in the CDR3. With 7 bases clipped from V and 0 bases from J, the junction kept 6 bases outside the gene matches. The CDR3 loop reads CASKTGLFSNQPQHF. The CDR3 nucleotides read TGTGCCAGCAAGACAGGGCTTTTTAGCAATCAGCCCCAGCATTTT.

The V call is TRBV7-6, the J call TRBJ2-7; D is undetermined. CDR1 SGHVS and CDR2 FNYEAQ come from the germline V gene. The CDR3 extends over 15 amino acids. V dropped 5 bases and J dropped 6 bases, with 20 bases sitting between them. The CDR3 region has the DNA TGTGCCAGCAGCCCCTTCGGTGATAGAACACTCGAGCAGTACTTC. It translates to CASSPFGDRTLEQYF.

The chain has TRBV2 and TRBJ2-2; 7 nucleotides line up with TRBD1. The ends lost 7 bases at V and 4 bases at J; junction bases unmatched: 9. This CDR3 is built from 15 residues. Germline assignment: CDR1 SNHLY and CDR2 FYNNEI. The CDR3 loop is CASTEYRGATGELFF. In nucleotides, the CDR3 is TGTGCCAGCACAGAATACAGGGGTGCCACCGGGGAGCTGTTTTTT.

A remark on this clonotype: The germline gene is not matched at one end of the junction; a read error may be the cause. The gene calls are TRBV5-4 and TRBJ2-1; D may match TRBD1 or TRBD2 (6 bases each). The CDR3 has 16 amino acids. Germline CDR1 SGHNT, CDR2 YYREEE (reference sequence). CDR3 amino acids: CASRLGGTSSSDEQFF. The DNA of the CDR3 is TGTGCCAGCAGATTGGGGGGCACTAGCAGTTCGGATGAGCAGTTCTTC. Complete variable domain (other parts from reference TRBV5-4 and TRBJ2-1): ETGVTQSPTHLIKTRGQQVTLRCSSQSGHNTVSWYQQALGQGPQFIFQYYREEENGRGNFPPRFSGLQFPNYSSELNVNALELDDSALYLCASRLGGTSSSDEQFFGPGTRLTVL.

This chain links TRBV30 with TRBJ1-1, with 8 bases lining up with TRBD1. Germline trimming cut 1 base from V and 3 bases from J; bases unmatched to any gene: 7. Germline V gene sequence: CDR1 GTSNPN, CDR2 SVGIG (reference sequence). The length of the CDR3 is 15 residues. The CDR3 nucleotides read TGTGCCTGGAGTGGTTCGACAGGGGCAGACACTGAAGCTTTCTTT. Protein: CAWSGSTGADTEAFF.

The J gene is TRBJ1-5, the V gene TRBV18; 11 bases line up with TRBD1. The CDR3 spans 16 residues. Looked up from germline, CDR1 is KGHSH and CDR2 is LQKENI. Trimming cost V 0 bases and J 6 bases; bases outside gene matches: 4. In nucleotides, the CDR3 is TGTGCCAGCTCACCACCGGGACAGGGGGAGAGTCAGCCCCAGCATTTT. This gives the protein CASSPPGQGESQPQHF.

The chain employs TRBV7-9 and TRBJ1-1; possible D gene TRBD1, 5 bases. The CDR3 loop spans 14 amino acids. Germline V CDR1 and CDR2: SEHNR, FQNEAQ (reference sequence). The V and J ends lost 1 base and 4 bases respectively, with 10 bases between them. CDR3 amino acids: CASSLVADSTEAFF. The DNA for the CDR3 is TGTGCCAGCAGCTTAGTCGCCGACAGCACTGAAGCTTTCTTT.

The gene calls are TRBV12-3 or TRBV12-4 and TRBJ2-1; D may be TRBD2 (6 bases). Trimming took off 3 bases at V and 5 bases at J, with 23 bases between the two ends. This CDR3 has 18 amino acids. CDR3 sequence (DNA): TGTGCCAGCAGTTTCCCGTCCCCGTCTCGCGGACTACACAATGAGCAGTTCTTC. Translating it yields CASSFPSPSRGLHNEQFF.

This sequence joins TRBV27 and TRBJ1-4; the D gene is possibly TRBD1 (5 bases). V was pared by 11 bases and J by 6 bases, with 13 bases between. The CDR3 extends over 12 amino acids. Germline CDR1 MNHEY, CDR2 SMNVEV (reference sequence). CDR3 sequence reads: CAAVGGDEKLFF. The CDR3 bases are TGTGCCGCCGTGGGAGGGGATGAAAAACTGTTTTTT.

The chain carries TRBV18 and TRBJ2-2; 7 positions match TRBD1. This CDR3 is built from 15 residues. Looked up from germline, CDR1 is KGHSH and CDR2 is LQKENI. With 6 bases clipped from V and 3 bases from J, the junction kept 7 bases outside the gene matches. DNA of the CDR3: TGTGCCAGCTCTTCAGACAGGGAGTACACCGGGGAGCTGTTTTTT. Translated, it gives CASSSDREYTGELFF.

J is TRBJ2-4 and V is TRBV6-5, with D perhaps being TRBD1 or TRBD2 (5 bases each). The germline gives CDR1 MNHEY, CDR2 SVGAGI. CDR3 length: 16 residues. Between the trimmed V and J ends, which lost 4 bases and 0 bases, there was a span of 13 bases. The CDR3 sequence is CASSSAPGTAKNIQYF. The CDR3 bases are TGTGCCAGCAGTTCTGCACCTGGGACAGCCAAAAACATTCAGTACTTC.

V gene TRBV5-6 combines with J gene TRBJ2-1; 10 bases are shared with TRBD2. The CDR3 has 12 amino acids. After removal of 5 bases from V and 7 bases from J, the junction contained 0 bases not matched to a gene. Germline CDR1 is SGHDT and CDR2 is YYEEEE. The CDR3 protein is CASRGLANEQFF. CDR3 bases: TGTGCCAGCAGGGGACTAGCGAATGAGCAGTTCTTC.

For the CDR3, the DNA is TGTGCCAGCAGCCAATATGACCCCAGAGACACCGGGGAGCTGTTTTTT. Translation gives CASSQYDPRDTGELFF. The V call is TRBV4-2, the J call TRBJ2-2, with D unresolved. Germline V lookup: CDR1 LGHNA, CDR2 YNFKEQ. The length of the CDR3 is 16 residues. Between the trimmed V and J ends, which lost 2 bases and 3 bases, there was a span of 13 bases.